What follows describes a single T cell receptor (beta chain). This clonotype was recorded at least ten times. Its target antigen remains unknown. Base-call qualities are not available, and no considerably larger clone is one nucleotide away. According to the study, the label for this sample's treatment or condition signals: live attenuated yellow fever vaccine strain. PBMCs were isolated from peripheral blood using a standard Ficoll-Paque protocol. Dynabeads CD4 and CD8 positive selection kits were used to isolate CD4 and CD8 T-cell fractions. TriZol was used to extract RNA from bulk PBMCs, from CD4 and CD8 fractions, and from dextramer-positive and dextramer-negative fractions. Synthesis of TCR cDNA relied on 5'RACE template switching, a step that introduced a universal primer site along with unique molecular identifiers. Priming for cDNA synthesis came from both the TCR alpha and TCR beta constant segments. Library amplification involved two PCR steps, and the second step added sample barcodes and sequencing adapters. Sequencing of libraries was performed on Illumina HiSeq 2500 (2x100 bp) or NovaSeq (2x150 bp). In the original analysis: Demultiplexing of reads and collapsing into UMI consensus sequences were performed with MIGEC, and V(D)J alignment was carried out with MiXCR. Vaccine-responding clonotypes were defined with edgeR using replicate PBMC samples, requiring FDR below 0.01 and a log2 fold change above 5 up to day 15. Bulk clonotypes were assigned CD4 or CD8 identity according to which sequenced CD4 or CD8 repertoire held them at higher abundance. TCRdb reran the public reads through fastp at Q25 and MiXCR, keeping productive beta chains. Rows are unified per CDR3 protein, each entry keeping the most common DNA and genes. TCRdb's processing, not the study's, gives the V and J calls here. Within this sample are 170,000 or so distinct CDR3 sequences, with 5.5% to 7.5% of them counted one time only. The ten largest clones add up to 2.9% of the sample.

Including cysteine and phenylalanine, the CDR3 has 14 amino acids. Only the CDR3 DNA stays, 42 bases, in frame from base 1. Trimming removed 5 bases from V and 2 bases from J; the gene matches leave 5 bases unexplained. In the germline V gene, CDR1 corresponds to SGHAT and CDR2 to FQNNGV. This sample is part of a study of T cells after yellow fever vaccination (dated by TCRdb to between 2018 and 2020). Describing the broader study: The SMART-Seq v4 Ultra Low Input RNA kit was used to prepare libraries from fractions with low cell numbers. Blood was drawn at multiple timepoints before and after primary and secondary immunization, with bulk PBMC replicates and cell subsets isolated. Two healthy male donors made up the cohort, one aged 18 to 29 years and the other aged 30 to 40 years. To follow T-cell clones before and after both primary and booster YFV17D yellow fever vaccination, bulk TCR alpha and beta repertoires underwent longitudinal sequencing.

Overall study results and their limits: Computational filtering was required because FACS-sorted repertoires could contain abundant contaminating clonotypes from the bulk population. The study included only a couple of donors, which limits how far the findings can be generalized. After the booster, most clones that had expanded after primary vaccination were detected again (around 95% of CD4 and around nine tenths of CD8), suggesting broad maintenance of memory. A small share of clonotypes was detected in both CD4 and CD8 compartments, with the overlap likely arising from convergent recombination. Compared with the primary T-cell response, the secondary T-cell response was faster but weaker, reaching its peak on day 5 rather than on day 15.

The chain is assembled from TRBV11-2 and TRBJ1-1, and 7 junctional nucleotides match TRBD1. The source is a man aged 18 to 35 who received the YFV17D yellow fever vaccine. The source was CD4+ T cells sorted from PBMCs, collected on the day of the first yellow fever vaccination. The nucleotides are TGTGCCAGCAGCCAAAGGACAGGTAACACTGAAGCTTTCTTT. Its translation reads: CASSQRTGNTEAFF.